This T cell receptor beta chain is drawn from a study of blood T cell repertoires in COVID-19. The protocol was immunoSEQ multiplex PCR, while the TCRdb copy is restricted to in-frame clones and leaves out a portion. The data contain about 300,000 clones, around 83% of them singletons. Germline CDR1 LNHDA, CDR2 SQIVND (reference sequence). V shed 3 bases and J 2 bases; nucleotides not matched to a gene: 7. The CDR3 loop spans 16 amino acids. Sequencing was done on a sample of peripheral blood. This chain joins TRBV19 and TRBJ1-5; TRBD1 matches at 7 bases. This clonotype originated in a woman aged 50 to 60 with acute or convalescent COVID-19. This CDR3 is CASSIYRGEGNQPQHF. CDR3 nucleotides: TGTGCCAGTAGTATTTACAGGGGTGAGGGCAATCAGCCCCAGCATTTT.